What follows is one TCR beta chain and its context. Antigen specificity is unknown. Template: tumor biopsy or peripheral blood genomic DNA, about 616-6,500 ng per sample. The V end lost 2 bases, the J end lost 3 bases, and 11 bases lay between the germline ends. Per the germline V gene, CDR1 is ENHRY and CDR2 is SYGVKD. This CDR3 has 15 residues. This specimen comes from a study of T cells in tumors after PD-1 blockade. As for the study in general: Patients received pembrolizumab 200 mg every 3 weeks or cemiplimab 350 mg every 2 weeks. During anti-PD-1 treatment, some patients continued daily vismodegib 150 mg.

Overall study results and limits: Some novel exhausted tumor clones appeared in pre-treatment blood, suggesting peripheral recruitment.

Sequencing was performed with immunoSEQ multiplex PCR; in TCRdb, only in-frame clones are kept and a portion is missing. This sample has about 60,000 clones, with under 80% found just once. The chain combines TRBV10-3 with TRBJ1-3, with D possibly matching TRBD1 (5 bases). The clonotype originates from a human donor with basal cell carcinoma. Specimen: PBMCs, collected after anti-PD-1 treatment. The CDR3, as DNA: TGTGCCATCAGTGAGCAGGGCTCCGGTGGAAACACCATATATTTT. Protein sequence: CAISEQGSGGNTIYF.